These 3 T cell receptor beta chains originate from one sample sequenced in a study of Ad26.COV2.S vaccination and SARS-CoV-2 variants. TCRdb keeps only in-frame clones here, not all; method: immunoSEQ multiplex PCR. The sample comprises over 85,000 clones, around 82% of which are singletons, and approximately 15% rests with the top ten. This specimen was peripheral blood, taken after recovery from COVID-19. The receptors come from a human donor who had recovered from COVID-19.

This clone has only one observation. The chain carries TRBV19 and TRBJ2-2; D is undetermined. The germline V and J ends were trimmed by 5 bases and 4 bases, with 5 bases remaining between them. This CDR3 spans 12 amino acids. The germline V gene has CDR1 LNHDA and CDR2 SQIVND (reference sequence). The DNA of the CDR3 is TGTGCCAGTAGTCGAAGCACCGGGGAGCTGTTTTTT. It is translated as CASSRSTGELFF.

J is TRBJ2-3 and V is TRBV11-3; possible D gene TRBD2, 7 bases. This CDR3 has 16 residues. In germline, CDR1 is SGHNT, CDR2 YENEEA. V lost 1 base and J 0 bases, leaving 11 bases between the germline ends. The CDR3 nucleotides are TGTGCCAGCAGCTTAGCCGCGGGGGCTAGCACAGATACGCAGTATTTT. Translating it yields CASSLAAGASTDTQYF.

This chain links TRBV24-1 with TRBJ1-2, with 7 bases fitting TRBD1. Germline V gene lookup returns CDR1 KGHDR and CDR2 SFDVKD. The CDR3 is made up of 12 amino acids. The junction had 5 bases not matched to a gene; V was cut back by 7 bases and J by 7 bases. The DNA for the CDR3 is TGTGCCACCAGCCAGGGGGAAAGTGGCTACACCTTC. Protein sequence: CATSQGESGYTF.